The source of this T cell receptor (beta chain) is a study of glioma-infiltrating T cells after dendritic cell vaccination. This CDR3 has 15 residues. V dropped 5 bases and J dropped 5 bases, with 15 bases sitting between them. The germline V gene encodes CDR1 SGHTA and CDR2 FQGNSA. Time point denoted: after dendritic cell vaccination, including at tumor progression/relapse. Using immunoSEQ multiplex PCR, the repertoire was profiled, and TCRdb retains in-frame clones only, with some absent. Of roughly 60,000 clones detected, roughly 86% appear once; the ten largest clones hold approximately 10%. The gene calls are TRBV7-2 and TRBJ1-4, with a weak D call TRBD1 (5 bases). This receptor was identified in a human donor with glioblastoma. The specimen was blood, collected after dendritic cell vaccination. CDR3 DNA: TGTGCCAGCAGCCCCGGAAGGCAGGGAAATGAAAAACTGTTTTTT. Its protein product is CASSPGRQGNEKLFF.